A single TCR beta chain is shown here with its context. Germline values: CDR1 WSHSY, CDR2 SAAADI. Trimming took 10 bases from V and 5 from J, leaving 15 bases between them. This CDR3 has 12 residues. These data belong to a study of T cell changes during pregnancy in multiple sclerosis. The data were produced by immunoSEQ multiplex PCR, yet TCRdb's version contains in-frame clones alone and is incomplete. The table has 45,000 to 60,000 clones, almost 95% seen once. This clonotype was sampled from a female donor with multiple sclerosis, enrolled in a pregnancy study. The sample was CD4+ T cells from peripheral blood mononuclear cells, taken in the third trimester of pregnancy. The chain recombines TRBV10-2 with TRBJ2-7; weak D call: TRBD1 (6 bases). The DNA for the CDR3 is TGCGCCACCGTAACAGGGTCGGACGAGCAGTACTTC. Its translation is CATVTGSDEQYF.